The 26 T cell receptor beta chains below were found in one sample sequenced in a study of T cell responses to AZD1222 COVID-19 vaccine (dated by TCRdb to the early 2020s). The time point label here, explained by the study, means: about 28 days (+/-7) after the second vaccine dose. The library was generated by the immunoSEQ multiplex PCR assay. TCRdb took over this immuneACCESS table, retaining in-frame rearrangements with V and J assigned. Such tables are incomplete; in checked studies, under half of the missing clones stem from an unresolved V gene, and the remainder is unexplained. The sample table records over 130,000 clones; 92% of these occur just once. The ten most abundant clones make up approximately 3.4% of the sample. The specimen was peripheral blood, collected 28 days after the second AZD1222 dose. These receptors came from an adult who received the AZD1222 COVID-19 vaccine.

The chain recombines TRBV5-1 with TRBJ2-7; D may correspond to TRBD1 or TRBD2 (7 bases each). The CDR3 spans 13 residues. V gave up 2 bases and J gave up 5 bases, with 11 bases separating them. Germline V gene data show CDR1 as SGHRS and CDR2 as YFSETQ. CDR3 bases: TGCGCCAGCAGCTTCCAGGGGGGGAACGAGCAGTACTTC. This gives the protein CASSFQGGNEQYF.

The rearrangement joins TRBV24-1 to TRBJ1-2; 8 nucleotides line up with TRBD1. The CDR3 extends over 14 amino acids. V lost 0 bases, J lost 7 bases, and 3 bases stayed unmatched. CDR1 KGHDR and CDR2 SFDVKD come from the germline V gene. The CDR3 sequence is CATSDLDRGTGYTF. The CDR3 DNA sequence: TGTGCCACCAGTGATTTGGACAGGGGAACTGGCTACACCTTC.

This sequence joins TRBV9 and TRBJ2-1; D is perhaps TRBD2 (5 bases). Germline V CDR1 and CDR2: SGDLS, YYNGEE. V shed 0 bases and J shed 3 bases, with 19 bases lying between them. The CDR3 length is 18 residues. CDR3 DNA sequence: TGTGCCAGCAGCGTAGGGGCCCCTCAGCGGCGCCTCTACAATGAGCAGTTCTTC. It codes for CASSVGAPQRRLYNEQFF.

The chain couples TRBV15 to TRBJ2-7; no clear D gene. The CDR3 is 13 residues long. Per the germline V gene, CDR1 is LNHNV and CDR2 is YYDKDF (reference sequence). V was cut by 1 base and J by 0 bases, with 4 bases left in between. For the CDR3, the DNA is TGTGCCACCAGCAGAGTAGACTCCTACGAGCAGTACTTC. Protein: CATSRVDSYEQYF.

This sequence joins TRBV27 and TRBJ2-5; D might be TRBD2 (6 bases). This CDR3 comprises 16 residues. The germline V and J ends were trimmed by 4 bases and 2 bases, with 17 bases remaining between them. CDR1 and CDR2 (germline): MNHEY, SMNVEV (reference sequence). DNA for the CDR3: TGTGCCAGCAGTTCCTCGGCGCGGGGAATTCAAGAGACCCAGTACTTC. Its translation: CASSSSARGIQETQYF.

The V call is TRBV27, the J call TRBJ1-5; possible D gene TRBD1, 6 bases. Trimming removed 6 bases from V and 3 bases from J, with 12 bases in between. The length of the CDR3 is 14 residues. The germline V gene has CDR1 MNHEY and CDR2 SMNVEV (reference sequence). The CDR3 DNA is TGTGCCAGCAGGACCTACAGGGACAATCAGCCCCAGCATTTT. The encoded protein is CASRTYRDNQPQHF.

The V call is TRBV16, the J call TRBJ1-5; perhaps TRBD1 as D (5 bases). Trimming left V 3 bases short and J 2 bases short, with 11 bases between. Germline V gene data show CDR1 as KGHSY and CDR2 as FQNENV. This CDR3 has 15 residues. The CDR3 loop reads CASSQVGGGNQPQHF. The CDR3 DNA follows: TGTGCCAGCAGCCAGGTCGGGGGTGGCAATCAGCCCCAGCATTTT.

This chain uses TRBV28 with TRBJ1-1, with D uncertain. The CDR3 runs to 14 residues. The germline CDR1 and CDR2 sequences are MDHEN and SYDVKM. Trimming removed 6 bases from V and 3 bases from J, with 14 bases in between. CDR3 amino acids: CASRSPHYDTEAFF. CDR3 sequence (DNA): TGTGCCAGCAGATCGCCCCATTATGACACTGAAGCTTTCTTT.

The chain links TRBV5-1 to TRBJ2-2, with TRBD1 matching over 11 bases. The CDR3 length is 18 residues. Trimming at V came to 4 bases and at J to 0 bases, leaving 8 bases not matched to a gene. Per the germline V gene, CDR1 is SGHRS and CDR2 is YFSETQ. CDR3 coding DNA: TGCGCCAGCAGCGGACGGGACAGGGGGTGGTCGAACACCGGGGAGCTGTTTTTT. Translation gives CASSGRDRGWSNTGELFF. The variable domain in full, with the rest retrieved from reference TRBV5-1 and TRBJ2-2, is KAGVTQTPRYLIKTRGQQVTLSCSPISGHRSVSWYQQTPGQGLQFLFEYFSETQRNKGNFPGRFSGRQFSNSRSEMNVSTLELGDSALYLCASSGRDRGWSNTGELFFGEGSRLTVL.

The chain carries TRBV27 and TRBJ1-2, with D perhaps matching TRBD1 (5 bases). V lost 2 bases, J lost 8 bases, and 21 bases lay in between. The CDR3 runs to 16 residues. CDR1 and CDR2 from the germline V gene are MNHEY and SMNVEV (reference sequence). This CDR3 is CASSLRGLREKEGYTF. In nucleotides, the CDR3 is TGTGCCAGCAGTTTAAGGGGACTCCGGGAGAAAGAAGGCTACACCTTC.

The chain links TRBV7-9 to TRBJ2-5; 7 bases align to TRBD2. Unmatched junction bases numbered 7, after V lost 4 bases and J lost 2 bases. This CDR3 spans 15 amino acids. Germline V gene lookup returns CDR1 SEHNR and CDR2 FQNEAQ (reference sequence). The CDR3 DNA follows: TGTGCCAGCAGCTCCTCAGCGGGACGGCAAGAGACCCAGTACTTC. It encodes CASSSSAGRQETQYF.

This rearrangement joins TRBV2 to TRBJ1-1; 7 bases are a match to TRBD1. Germline assignment: CDR1 SNHLY and CDR2 FYNNEI. The CDR3 has 15 amino acids. The V segment lost 4 bases and the J segment 1 base; nucleotides outside the gene matches: 6. Here the CDR3 reads CASSALQGPNTEAFF. The CDR3 coding sequence is TGTGCCAGCAGTGCCCTACAGGGGCCGAACACTGAAGCTTTCTTT.

The chain joins TRBV6-5 to TRBJ1-5; no reliable D call. Trimming removed 6 bases at V and 4 bases at J, with 13 bases between. The CDR3 spans 14 residues. Germline CDR1 is MNHEY and CDR2 is SVGAGI. The CDR3, as DNA: TGTGCCAGCAGCTTGACCGGAGGGAATCAGCCCCAGCATTTT. This encodes CASSLTGGNQPQHF.

The chain links TRBV7-3 to TRBJ1-2; 7 bases line up with TRBD1. V was clipped by 0 bases and J by 4 bases; unmatched bases: 2. Germline V CDR1 and CDR2: SGHTA, FQGTGA. The CDR3 covers 14 residues. CDR3: CASSLTRDSYGYTF. The DNA for the CDR3 is TGTGCCAGCAGCTTAACTAGGGACAGCTATGGCTACACCTTC.

The chain has TRBV9 and TRBJ1-6; D is undetermined. Trimming shortened V by 3 bases and J by 7 bases, and 5 bases separated the two germline ends. Germline loops: CDR1 SGDLS, CDR2 YYNGEE. The CDR3 is made up of 12 amino acids. For the CDR3, the DNA is TGTGCCAGCAGCGCTAAGAATTCACCCCTCCACTTT. As protein: CASSAKNSPLHF.

The J gene is TRBJ1-2, the V gene TRBV3-1 (or the pseudogene TRBV3-2); D gene unclear. Germline CDR1 LGHDT, CDR2 YNNKEL (reference sequence). CDR3 length equals 11 residues. V lost 1 base, J lost 8 bases, and 5 bases lay in between. The CDR3 reads CASSQGAGYTF. The CDR3, as DNA: TGTGCCAGCAGCCAAGGAGCCGGCTACACCTTC.

The chain joins TRBV7-8 to TRBJ2-2, with TRBD2 as a possible D gene (6 bases). The V gene lost 1 base and the J gene lost 4 bases, with 13 bases spanning the gap. CDR1 is SGHVS and CDR2 is FQNEAQ in the germline V gene. The CDR3 runs 16 residues. The CDR3 DNA is TGTGCCAGCAGCTTAGTGGAGATGGGAGGCACCGGGGAGCTGTTTTTT. It is translated as CASSLVEMGGTGELFF. Together with reference TRBV7-8 and TRBJ2-2, the CDR3 gives the full variable domain: GAGVSQSPRYKVAKRGQDVALRCDPISGHVSLFWYQQALGQGPEFLTYFQNEAQLDKSGLPSDRFFAERPEGSVSTLKIQRTQQEDSAVYLCASSLVEMGGTGELFFGEGSRLTVL.

The chain uses TRBV5-4 and TRBJ2-2, with 12 bases matching TRBD2. Per the germline V gene, CDR1 is SGHNT and CDR2 is YYREEE (reference sequence). The trim removed 4 bases at V and 5 bases at J, leaving 12 bases unmatched. The CDR3 runs to 18 residues. The CDR3 DNA sequence: TGTGCCAGCAGCCCCGGACTAGCGGGAAGTGGAAGAACCGGGGAGCTGTTTTTT. Amino acids: CASSPGLAGSGRTGELFF. Drawing the rest from reference TRBV5-4 and TRBJ2-2, the complete variable domain is ETGVTQSPTHLIKTRGQQVTLRCSSQSGHNTVSWYQQALGQGPQFIFQYYREEENGRGNFPPRFSGLQFPNYSSELNVNALELDDSALYLCASSPGLAGSGRTGELFFGEGSRLTVL.

The CDR3 DNA reads TGTGCCAGCAGTTTCTATGGGACCCAGTACTTC. It specifies CASSFYGTQYF. The chain links TRBV28 to TRBJ2-5; D ambiguous. The length of the CDR3 is 11 residues. Trimming cost V 3 bases and J 7 bases, with 6 bases left between them. Germline assignment: CDR1 MDHEN and CDR2 SYDVKM.

This sequence joins TRBV6-6 and TRBJ1-2; weak D call: TRBD1 (6 bases). The CDR3 runs 12 residues. The V end lost 2 bases, the J end lost 5 bases, and 6 bases lay between the germline ends. Germline V CDR1 and CDR2: MNHNY, SVGAGI (reference sequence). The CDR3 nucleotides read TGTGCCAGCAGTTACACAGGGTATGGCTACACCTTC. Its protein is CASSYTGYGYTF.

This chain links TRBV7-3 with TRBJ1-1; maybe TRBD1 (5 bases). V was cut by 8 bases and J by 6 bases, with 13 bases left in between. CDR1 is SGHTA and CDR2 is FQGTGA in the germline V gene. This CDR3 has 12 residues. The CDR3: CASGQGNSEAFF. The DNA of the CDR3 is TGTGCCAGCGGCCAGGGTAACTCTGAAGCTTTCTTT. Full variable domain (remainder filled in from reference TRBV7-3 and TRBJ1-1): GAGVSQTPSNKVTEKGKYVELRCDPISGHTALYWYRQSLGQGPEFLIYFQGTGAADDSGLPNDRFFAVRPEGSVSTLKIQRTERGDSAVYLCASGQGNSEAFFGQGTRLTVV.

This clone was recorded once. The rearrangement joins TRBV5-1 to TRBJ1-1; TRBD1 matches 11 bases. The CDR3 sequence is 14 residues long. Germline assignment: CDR1 SGHRS and CDR2 YFSETQ. V lost 5 bases, J lost 3 bases, and 3 bases stayed unmatched. The CDR3 DNA sequence: TGCGCCAGCAGAGGACAGGGGGCAGACACTGAAGCTTTCTTT. This gives the protein CASRGQGADTEAFF.

The V gene is TRBV4-1, the J gene TRBJ1-1; 7 positions match TRBD1. J lost 0 bases, V lost 1 base, and 14 bases had no gene match. The germline gives CDR1 MGHRA, CDR2 YSYEKL. This CDR3 has 19 residues. CDR3 sequence reads: CASSQAYPRDRRMNTEAFF. DNA for the CDR3: TGCGCCAGCAGCCAAGCCTACCCCCGGGACAGAAGAATGAACACTGAAGCTTTCTTT.

The table lists this clone with a count of one. The rearrangement uses TRBV5-1 and TRBJ2-1; the match to TRBD1 covers 12 bases. The CDR3 has 15 amino acids. Germline V CDR1 and CDR2: SGHRS, YFSETQ. Trimming removed 3 bases from V and 7 bases from J; junction bases left unmatched: 5. CDR3 residues: CASSYRDRGLNEQFF. The DNA for the CDR3 is TGCGCCAGCAGCTACCGGGACAGGGGGCTGAATGAGCAGTTCTTC.

The table lists this clone with a few counts. The chain employs TRBV5-6 and TRBJ2-7; D not certain. This CDR3 has 15 amino acids. V gave up 0 bases and J gave up 1 base, with 11 bases separating them. Germline V gives CDR1 SGHDT, CDR2 YYEEEE. CDR3 sequence: CASSLAGKGSYEQYF. The DNA for the CDR3 is TGTGCCAGCAGCTTGGCTGGGAAGGGATCCTACGAGCAGTACTTC.

The rearrangement links TRBV4-1 to TRBJ1-4, with 11 positions matching TRBD1. J lost 7 bases, V lost 4 bases, and 8 bases had no gene match. The CDR3 consists of 16 residues. CDR1 and CDR2 (germline): MGHRA, YSYEKL. The CDR3 DNA is TGCGCCAGCAGCCCATCCACGGGACAGGGGGTTGAAAAACTGTTTTTT. It specifies CASSPSTGQGVEKLFF.